Sequencing of this T cell receptor beta chain was carried out in a study of response to subunit inactivated influenza vaccine. V was pared by 2 bases and J by 0 bases, with 13 bases between. CDR1 is DFQATT and CDR2 is SNEGSKA in the germline V gene (reference sequence). This CDR3 has 15 residues. Whole-study results and caveats: Seasonal influenza vaccination, on each occasion, was suggested by the authors to recruit few new T cells.

This clonotype appeared a few times. Its antigen is still unknown. Via MiXCR, TCRdb re-called the RT-PCR reads, giving one row per CDR3 protein. The top ten hold under 15% of the sample, which has around 570,000 distinct CDR3 sequences, approximately 7.6% seen once. The rearrangement links TRBV20-1 to TRBJ1-2; D is uncertain. This receptor was identified in a man between 50 and 75 years old who received an inactivated influenza vaccine. The specimen was PBMCs from blood, collected about 23 months after vaccination. CDR3 residues: CSARSFGGSNYGYTF. DNA of the CDR3: TGCAGTGCTAGAAGTTTTGGCGGATCTAACTATGGCTACACCTTC.